The clone carrying this TCR beta chain has more than one count but fewer than ten. This sample is part of a study of T cells in narcolepsy. Produced via immunoSEQ multiplex PCR; TCRdb's table is partial and in-frame only. This sample carries 25,000 to 35,000 clones, around 74% of them seen once, and the ten largest clones take approximately 6.3%. Germline V gene sequence: CDR1 SGHRS, CDR2 YFSETQ. V lost 1 base and J 1 base, leaving 8 bases between the germline ends. This CDR3 is 14 amino acids long. The TCR sequence derives from a human donor in good health. The sample was memory (CD45RA-) CD4+ T cells from blood. V gene TRBV5-1 combines with J gene TRBJ1-1; D possibly corresponds to TRBD1 (6 bases). CDR3 residues: CASSLFRGNTEAFF. In nucleotides, the CDR3 is TGCGCCAGCAGCTTGTTCAGGGGGAACACTGAAGCTTTCTTT.